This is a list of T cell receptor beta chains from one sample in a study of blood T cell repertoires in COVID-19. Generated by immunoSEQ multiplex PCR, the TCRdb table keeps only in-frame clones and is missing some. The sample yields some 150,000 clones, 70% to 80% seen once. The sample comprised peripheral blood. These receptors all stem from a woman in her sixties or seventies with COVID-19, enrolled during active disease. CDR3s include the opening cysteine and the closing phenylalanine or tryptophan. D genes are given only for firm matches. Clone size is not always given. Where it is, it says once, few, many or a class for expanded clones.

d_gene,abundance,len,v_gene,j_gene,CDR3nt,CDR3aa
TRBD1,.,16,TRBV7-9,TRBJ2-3,TGTGCCAGCAGCCGAGACCAGGGGGCTCGGACAGATACGCAGTATTTT,CASSRDQGARTDTQYF
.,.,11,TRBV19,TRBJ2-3,TGTGCCAGTACCGGACAAGATACGCAGTATTTT,CASTGQDTQYF
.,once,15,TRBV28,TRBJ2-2,TGTGCCAGCAGTCCAGACAGCAGGGTGACCGGGGAGCTGTTTTTT,CASSPDSRVTGELFF
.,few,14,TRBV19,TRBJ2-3,TGTGCCAGTAGTGGATTACAGAACACAGATACGCAGTATTTT,CASSGLQNTDTQYF
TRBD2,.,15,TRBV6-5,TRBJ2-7,TGTGCCAGCAGTCCCCAAAGCGGGGGGGCCTACGAGCAGTACTTC,CASSPQSGGAYEQYF
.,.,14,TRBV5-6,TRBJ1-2,TGTGCCAGCAGAAAAGGACAGACTATGGTGGGCTACACCTTC,CASRKGQTMVGYTF
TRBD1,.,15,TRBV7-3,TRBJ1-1,TGTGCCAGCAGCTTTGGGACAGGGGGAAACACTGAAGCTTTCTTT,CASSFGTGGNTEAFF
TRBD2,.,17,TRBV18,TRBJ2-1,TGTGCCAGCTCCCGGGGAGGGTTGCAGGGATCCTACAATGAGCAGTTCTTC,CASSRGGLQGSYNEQFF
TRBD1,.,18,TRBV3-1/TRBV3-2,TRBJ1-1,TGTGCCAGCAGCCAGATAGGGGACAGGGGATATAGGAACACTGAAGCTTTCTTT,CASSQIGDRGYRNTEAFF
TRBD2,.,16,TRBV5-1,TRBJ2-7,TGCGCCAGCAGCTTGGGTAATAGCGGGGGCCCCGGCGAGCAGTACTTC,CASSLGNSGGPGEQYF
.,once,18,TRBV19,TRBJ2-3,TGTGCCAGTAGTATAGATCCGCCAAGGTTACGGGGTGCAGATACGCAGTATTTT,CASSIDPPRLRGADTQYF
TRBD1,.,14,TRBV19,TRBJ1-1,TGTGCCAGTAGTCTGACAGGGCTCTACACTGAAGCTTTCTTT,CASSLTGLYTEAFF
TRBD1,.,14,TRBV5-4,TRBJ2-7,TGTGCCAGCAGCCGAGACAGGGCGTCCTACGAGCAGTACTTC,CASSRDRASYEQYF
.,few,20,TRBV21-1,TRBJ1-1,TGTGCCAGCAGCCCCGCCGCAAAGGGACAGGGGCGGACCAAGGGCACTGAAGCTTTCTTT,CASSPAAKGQGRTKGTEAFF
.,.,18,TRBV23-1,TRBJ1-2,TGCGCCAGCAGTCGCACTCAAAGCGGGGGCTTGGTTGAAGATGGCTACACCTTC,CASSRTQSGGLVEDGYTF
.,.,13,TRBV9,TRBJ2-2,TGTGCCAGCAGCGCTAGCGTAAACGGGGAGCTGTTTTTT,CASSASVNGELFF
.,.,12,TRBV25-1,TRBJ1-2,TGTGCCACCAGACGAGGGATCTATGGCTACACCTTC,CATRRGIYGYTF
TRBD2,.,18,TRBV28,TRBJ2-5,TGTGCCAGCAGTTTCGGGACTAGCGGGGGAAGGTGGCAAGAGACCCAGTACTTC,CASSFGTSGGRWQETQYF
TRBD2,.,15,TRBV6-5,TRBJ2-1,TGTGCCAGCAAAACAAGGAGCGGGGGGGCCGGTGAGCAGTTCTTC,CASKTRSGGAGEQFF
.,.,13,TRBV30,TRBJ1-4,TGTGCCTGGAGTGTACAGGGTAATGAAAAACTGTTTTTT,CAWSVQGNEKLFF
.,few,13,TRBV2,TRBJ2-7,TGTGCCAGCAGCCCCTCGGGATCCTACGAGCAGTACTTC,CASSPSGSYEQYF
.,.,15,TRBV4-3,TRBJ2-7,TGCGCCAGCAGCCAAGGGCCGGGAAGGGCCTACGAGCAGTACTTC,CASSQGPGRAYEQYF
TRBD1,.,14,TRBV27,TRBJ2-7,TGTGCCAGCAGTTTTCGGGGACAGACCTACGAGCAGTACTTC,CASSFRGQTYEQYF
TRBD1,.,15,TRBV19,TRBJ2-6,TGTGCCAGTAGTATCACAGGGGCTGGGGCCAACGTCCTGACTTTC,CASSITGAGANVLTF
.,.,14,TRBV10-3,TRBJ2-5,TGTGCCATCAGTCTCGGAACAGGTCAAGAGACCCAGTACTTC,CAISLGTGQETQYF
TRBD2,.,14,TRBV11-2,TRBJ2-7,TGTGCCAGCAGTCTTTTCGGGGGGGCGTACGAGCAGTACTTC,CASSLFGGAYEQYF
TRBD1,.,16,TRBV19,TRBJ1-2,TGTGCCAGTAGTAGCCGACAGGGAGGATGGAACTATGGCTACACCTTC,CASSSRQGGWNYGYTF
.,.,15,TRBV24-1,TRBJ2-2,TGTGCCACCATGGCCGGGACACACTACACCGGGGAGCTGTTTTTT,CATMAGTHYTGELFF
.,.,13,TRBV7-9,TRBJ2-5,TGTGCCAGCAGCTTACCGGCGAGGGAGACCCAGTACTTC,CASSLPARETQYF
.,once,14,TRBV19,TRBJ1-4,TGTGCCAGTAGTATAGGGGGAGGAAATGAAAAACTGTTTTTT,CASSIGGGNEKLFF
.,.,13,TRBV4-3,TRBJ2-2,TGCGCCAGCAGCCAACGTACAGGGCGGGAGCTGTTTTTT,CASSQRTGRELFF
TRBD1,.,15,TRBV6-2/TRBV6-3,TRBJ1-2,TGTGCCAGCAGCCGCGCCGGGACAGGGTACTATGGCTACACCTTC,CASSRAGTGYYGYTF
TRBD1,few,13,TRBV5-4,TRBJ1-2,TGTGCCAGCAGCTCGGACAGGGGATTTGGCTACACCTTC,CASSSDRGFGYTF
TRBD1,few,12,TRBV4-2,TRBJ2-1,TGTGCCAGCAGCCACGGACAGGGTCGGCAGTTCTTC,CASSHGQGRQFF
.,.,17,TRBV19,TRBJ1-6,TGTGCCAGTAGTCCCTCGCCCGCGGGCACCCATAATTCACCCCTCCACTTT,CASSPSPAGTHNSPLHF
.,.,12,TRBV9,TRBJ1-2,TGTGCCAGCAGCCGCGAGAGTCATGGCTACACCTTC,CASSRESHGYTF
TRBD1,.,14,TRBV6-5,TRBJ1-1,TGTGCCAGCAGTCGACAGGGGGCAGGCACTGAAGCTTTCTTT,CASSRQGAGTEAFF
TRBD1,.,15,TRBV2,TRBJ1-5,TGTGCCAGCAGTGACAGGGGGCAAAGAAATCAGCCCCAGCATTTT,CASSDRGQRNQPQHF
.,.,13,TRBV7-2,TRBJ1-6,TGTGCCAGCAGCCAGGGATATAATTCACCCCTCCACTTT,CASSQGYNSPLHF
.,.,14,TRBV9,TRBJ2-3,TGTGCCAGCAGCCTCGGCAGGTACACAGATACGCAGTATTTT,CASSLGRYTDTQYF
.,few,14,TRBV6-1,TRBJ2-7,TGTGCCAGCAGTGACCAGGGGTTTCCCTACGAGCAGTACTTC,CASSDQGFPYEQYF
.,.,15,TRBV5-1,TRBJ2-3,TGCGCCAGCACTAGAGGGGGAATAGGCACAGATACGCAGTATTTT,CASTRGGIGTDTQYF
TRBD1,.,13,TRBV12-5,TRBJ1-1,TGTGCTAGTGCTCCAGGGGGAAGGACTGAAGCTTTCTTT,CASAPGGRTEAFF
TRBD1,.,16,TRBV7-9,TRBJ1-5,TGTGCCAGCAGCTTCGGCATTACAGGGGGCAGCCAGCCCCAGCATTTT,CASSFGITGGSQPQHF